Presented here are 2 T cell receptor beta chains from one specimen sequenced in a study of regulatory T cells in long-lasting Graves disease. Time point specified: newly diagnosed GD, antithyroid drugs for less than 3 months. Preparation of the TCR library used RNA extracted from PBMCs. TCR beta libraries were built with iRepertoire HTBI primers and Arm-PCR of CDR3 regions. TCRdb used MiXCR to reprocess the multiplex PCR reads, holding one entry per CDR3 protein. The table shows about 420,000 distinct CDR3 sequences, with 16% occurring only once. The data also belong to a second study, concerning T cells in Graves' hyperthyroidism and ophthalmopathy.

This specimen was peripheral blood mononuclear cells (PBMCs), taken at new diagnosis, from a patient treated with antithyroid drugs. The receptors were gathered from a woman between 18 and 30 years old with Graves disease.

In this sample, this clonotype turned up a few times. The chain couples TRBV20-1 to TRBJ2-6; weak D call: TRBD2 (6 bases). CDR1 is DFQATT and CDR2 is SNEGSKA in the germline V gene (reference sequence). CDR3 length equals 17 residues. Trimming stripped 7 bases from V and 0 bases from J, with 19 bases between. The CDR3 nucleotides are TGCAGTGTCCCTCGGGCGGGATCGTTCTCTGGGGCCAACGTCCTGACTTTC. It yields the protein CSVPRAGSFSGANVLTF.

This chain uses TRBV3-1 with TRBJ1-3, with TRBD1 matching over 8 bases. Germline V CDR1 and CDR2: LGHDT, YNNKEL (reference sequence). V lost 5 bases to trimming and J lost 4 bases; unmatched junction nucleotides: 10. The CDR3 contains 16 residues. The CDR3 region has the DNA TGTGCCAGCAGCGGCGACCTTCAGGGGGCCGGAAACACCATATATTTT. Amino acid sequence: CASSGDLQGAGNTIYF.